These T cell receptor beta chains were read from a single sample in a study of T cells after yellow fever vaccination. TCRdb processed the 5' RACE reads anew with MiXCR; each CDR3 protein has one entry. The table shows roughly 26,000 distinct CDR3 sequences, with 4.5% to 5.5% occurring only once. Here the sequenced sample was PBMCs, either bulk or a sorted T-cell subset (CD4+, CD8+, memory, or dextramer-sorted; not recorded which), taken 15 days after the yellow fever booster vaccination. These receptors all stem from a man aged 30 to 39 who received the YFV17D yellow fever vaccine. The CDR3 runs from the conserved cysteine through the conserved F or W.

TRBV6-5,CASSRDTPANTGELFF
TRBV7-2,CASRPGFGYEQYF
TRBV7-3,CASSKTGGLGELFF
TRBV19,CASSFRQGERNQPQHF
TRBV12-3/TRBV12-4,CASSTDVGTQYF
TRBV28,CASKGLNEKLFF
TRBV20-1,CSALDLSTGELFF
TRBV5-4,CASSPGGSGSTDTQYF
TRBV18,CASSPPGGETQYF
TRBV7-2,CASSLMAPDTQYF
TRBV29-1,CSVDAGHLTYEQYF
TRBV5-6,CASSLWRGQTYEQYF
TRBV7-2,CASSTRAGGENEQFF
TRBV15,CATSRDRRTVRVNTEAFF
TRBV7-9,CASRSTGGASAGELFF
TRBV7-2,CASSLSSGSYEQYF
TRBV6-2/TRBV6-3,CASSKAGTAAYEQYF
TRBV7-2,CASLSTDTQYF
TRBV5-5,CASSLGGTTLAETQYF